The 32 T cell receptor beta chains given below trace back to one sample, sequenced in a study of molecular identifiers for immune sequencing clone quantification. TCRdb re-called the PCR reads through MiXCR, storing one row per CDR3 protein. Altogether roughly 630,000 distinct CDR3 sequences are present, roughly 25% being singletons, with the ten largest covering 0.7% to 0.95%. What was sequenced was naive CD8+ T cells from blood, with Jurkat cell RNA spiked in. Subset specified: FACS-sorted CD8+CD4-CCR7+CD45RA+ naive T cells. These receptors came from a human donor in good health. Some libraries in this study had Jurkat cell RNA spiked in.

There are many counts of this clonotype. The V and J genes are TRBV4-3 and TRBJ2-3; no firm D call. The CDR3 has 14 residues. V was pared by 2 bases and J by 5 bases, with 11 bases between. Germline CDR1 is LGHNA and CDR2 is YSLEER. The CDR3 reads CASSQPMGRDTQYF. Here the CDR3 DNA reads TGCGCCAGCAGCCAACCCATGGGCCGAGATACGCAGTATTTT.

This clonotype occurred a few times. The genes are TRBV3-1 and TRBJ2-2; 8 bases align to TRBD2. V gave up 1 base and J gave up 5 bases; unmatched junction bases: 6. The CDR3 runs to 16 residues. CDR1 LGHDT and CDR2 YNNKEL come from the germline V gene (reference sequence). The CDR3 nucleotides read TGTGCCAGCAGCCAAGTCGGACTAGCAGATACCGGGGAGCTGTTTTTT. Amino acids: CASSQVGLADTGELFF.

A note on this clonotype: In this CDR3 the conserved last residue, phenylalanine or tryptophan, is missing, so a read error is likely. The chain uses TRBV5-1 and TRBJ1-1; D may be TRBD1 (6 bases). Germline V lookup: CDR1 SGHRS, CDR2 YFSETQ. The CDR3 runs to 15 residues. The V end lost 2 bases, the J end lost 0 bases, and 11 bases lay between the germline ends. The CDR3 DNA follows: TGCGCCAGCAGCTTCAGGGGTCAAATGAACACTGAAGCTTTCTTA. Protein sequence: CASSFRGQMNTEAFL.

With respect to this clonotype: An end of the junction differs from the germline gene, which may be a read error. The chain uses TRBV19 and TRBJ1-1; D uncertain. CDR1 and CDR2 (germline): LNHDA, SQIVND (reference sequence). This CDR3 is 16 amino acids long. Written as DNA, the CDR3 is TGTGCCGGTAGTATATACCCGACACCACGGAACACTGAAGCTTTCTTT. Translation: CAGSIYPTPRNTEAFF.

A remark on this clonotype: One base away lies a much larger clone, so this may be a sequencing read error. The chain combines TRBV28 with TRBJ1-5, with D hard to call. Germline lookup yields CDR1 MDHEN and CDR2 SYDVKM. The CDR3 runs 15 residues. The CDR3 nucleotides read TGTGACAGCAGTTTCACCCCAATGGGGAGTGAGCCCCAGCATTTT. Amino acid sequence: CDSSFTPMGSEPQHF.

This clonotype was picked up many times. The chain links TRBV12-3 or TRBV12-4 to TRBJ1-4, with no clear D. With 6 bases removed from V and 0 bases from J, the gap between germline ends came to 5 bases. The CDR3 consists of 13 residues. CDR3 DNA sequence: TGTGCCAGCAGGTCCCCAACTAATGAAAAACTGTTTTTT. It codes for CASRSPTNEKLFF.

The chain has TRBV21-1 and TRBJ1-6. TRBV21-1 is shown as a pseudogene. CDR3 length: 16 residues. The CDR3 region has the DNA TGTGCCAGCAGCAAGGGCGGGCGGAGGCATAATTCACCCCTCCACTTT. It translates to CASSKGGRRHNSPLHF.

This sequence joins TRBV12-3 or TRBV12-4 and TRBJ2-2; D remains unclear. This CDR3 contains 12 residues. Trimming pared 5 bases from V and 10 bases from J, leaving 11 bases between. The CDR3 DNA is TGTGCCAGCAGTCACAACCTGATGGAGCTGTTTTTT. Its translation: CASSHNLMELFF.

This clonotype was detected only once. The CDR3 nucleotides are TGTGCCAGCAGTTACATAAGACGGGGCACAGATACGCAGTATTTT. Its translation is CASSYIRRGTDTQYF. The chain couples TRBV6-6 to TRBJ2-3; D remains ambiguous. The CDR3 is 15 amino acids. CDR1 is MNHNY and CDR2 is SVGAGI in the germline V gene (reference sequence). V lost 2 bases and J 1 base, leaving 10 bases between the germline ends.

A note on this clonotype: A junction end diverges from the germline sequence, so it may reflect a read error. The J gene is TRBJ1-5, the V gene TRBV4-3; D perhaps matches TRBD1 (6 bases). The CDR3 covers 15 residues. Germline V CDR1 and CDR2: LGHNA, YSLEER. CDR3 sequence: CTSSQYVGRGEPQHF. In nucleotides, the CDR3 is TGCACCAGCAGCCAATACGTGGGTAGGGGGGAGCCCCAGCATTTT.

In this sample, this clonotype turned up many times. One junction end disagrees with the germline gene, perhaps due to a read error. This chain connects TRBV20-1 to TRBJ2-3, with 11 bases matching TRBD2. CDR3 length: 11 amino acids. Germline lookup yields CDR1 DFQATT and CDR2 SNEGSKA (reference sequence). The CDR3 nucleotides read TGCAGTGCCGTAGCGGGAGGGTGGCTCCCATTT. It translates to CSAVAGGWLPF.

This clonotype was counted only a few times. This rearrangement joins TRBV2 to TRBJ2-1; tentatively, D is TRBD1 or TRBD2 (5 bases each). V was trimmed by 6 bases and J by 3 bases, leaving 12 bases between them. Germline V gene data show CDR1 as SNHLY and CDR2 as FYNNEI. The CDR3 covers 14 residues. In nucleotides, the CDR3 is TGTGCCAGCAGCGGGGCGCCCGACTACAATGAGCAGTTCTTC. It encodes CASSGAPDYNEQFF.

This chain uses TRBV2 with TRBJ1-2; D ambiguous. CDR1 is SNHLY, CDR2 FYNNEI, per germline. The CDR3 sequence is 14 residues long. V lost 6 bases, J lost 3 bases, and 14 bases lay in between. CDR3 DNA: TGTGCCAGCAGGTTGGATCCCCAAGACTATGGCTACACCTTC. It yields the protein CASRLDPQDYGYTF.

The rearrangement joins TRBV6-6 to TRBJ2-7; 7 nucleotides line up with TRBD1. V lost 5 bases and J lost 7; bases outside the gene matches: 11. This CDR3 is built from 14 residues. In germline, CDR1 is MNHNY, CDR2 SVGAGI (reference sequence). CDR3 sequence (DNA): TGTGCCAGCAGTCCGACCGGGACAGCAGGAGAGCAGTACTTC. Encoded protein: CASSPTGTAGEQYF.

This clonotype was seen ten or more times. The chain employs TRBV5-1 and TRBJ2-7; D is uncertain. The CDR3 totals 12 residues. V shed 1 base and J shed 2 bases, with 4 bases lying between them. Germline values: CDR1 SGHRS, CDR2 YFSETQ. The CDR3 DNA sequence: TGCGCCAGCAGCTTGCTTCCCTACGAGCAGTACTTC. Residues: CASSLLPYEQYF.

Concerning this clonotype itself: One end of the junction does not line up with germline, which may come from a read error. This sequence joins TRBV20-1 and TRBJ2-7, with no clear D. In germline, CDR1 is DFQATT, CDR2 SNEGSKA (reference sequence). This CDR3 has 11 amino acids. CDR3 loop: CSARYHYEPYF. Written as DNA, the CDR3 is TGCAGTGCTAGGTACCATTACGAGCCGTACTTC.

Comments on this clonotype: This clone may be a read error of a much larger clone one base away. The V and J genes are TRBV2 and TRBJ1-5; tentatively, D is TRBD1 (5 bases). This CDR3 region has 14 residues. Germline CDR1 reads SNHLY; CDR2 reads FYNNEI. CDR3 DNA sequence: TGTGTCAGCAGTGACGGGGGAAGCAATCAGCCCCAGCATTTT. This sequence encodes CVSSDGGSNQPQHF.

The chain couples TRBV7-2 to TRBJ1-5; D uncertain. V gave up 7 bases and J gave up 6 bases, with 19 bases separating them. Germline V gene sequence: CDR1 SGHTA, CDR2 FQGNSA. The CDR3 has 15 residues. CDR3 sequence (DNA): TGTGCCAGCAACCCTAGTGTTGCCACCGCTCAGCCCCAGCATTTT. This encodes CASNPSVATAQPQHF.

The V call is TRBV19, the J call TRBJ2-7; TRBD1 aligns across 10 bases. This CDR3 has 14 residues. Germline values: CDR1 LNHDA, CDR2 SQIVND (reference sequence). Trimming cost V 5 bases and J 5 bases; bases outside gene matches: 6. DNA for the CDR3: TGTGCCAGTAGTGAAGGACAGGGGGTTGACGAGCAGTACTTC. Its protein product is CASSEGQGVDEQYF.

At least ten counts were recorded for this clonotype. This chain links TRBV19 with TRBJ2-3; D is unresolved. Trimming stripped 0 bases from V and 5 bases from J, with 12 bases between. From germline, CDR1 is LNHDA and CDR2 SQIVND (reference sequence). This CDR3 has 15 amino acids. The chain's CDR3 is CASSIDRYSGDTQYF. DNA for the CDR3: TGTGCCAGTAGTATAGACCGGTATTCGGGAGATACGCAGTATTTT.

This clonotype was seen at least ten times. This chain joins TRBV28 and TRBJ2-3, with 8 bases identical to TRBD2. This CDR3 has 17 amino acids. Germline V gene lookup returns CDR1 MDHEN and CDR2 SYDVKM. V was pared by 3 bases and J by 0 bases, with 8 bases of the junction left unmatched. The CDR3 bases are TGTGCCAGCAGTTTGGGCCCCGGACTAGCAAGCACAGATACGCAGTATTTT. Its translation is CASSLGPGLASTDTQYF.

CDR3 protein: CASKMNWGNTEAFF. The CDR3 nucleotides read TGTGCCAGCAAAATGAACTGGGGGAACACTGAAGCTTTCTTT. This chain links TRBV6-2 or TRBV6-3 with TRBJ1-1, with D unresolved. Trimming took 7 bases from V and 1 from J, leaving 13 bases between them. The length of the CDR3 is 14 residues. Germline CDR1 MNHEY, CDR2 SVGEGT.

This clonotype was seen many times. The chain joins TRBV7-9 to TRBJ1-5; D gene uncertain. The length of the CDR3 is 14 residues. Trimming took 2 bases from V and 3 from J, leaving 8 bases between them. Germline V gives CDR1 SEHNR, CDR2 FQNEAQ (reference sequence). This chain's CDR3 is CASSLNGPNQPQHF. CDR3 nucleotide sequence: TGTGCCAGCAGCTTAAATGGCCCCAATCAGCCCCAGCATTTT.

This clonotype was seen more than once but under ten times. The chain couples TRBV4-1 to TRBJ1-1, with D possibly TRBD1 on 6 matching bases. CDR1 and CDR2 (germline): MGHRA, YSYEKL. The CDR3 loop spans 17 amino acids. Trimming left V 1 base short and J 0 bases short, with 15 bases between. The CDR3 protein is CASSQGIPGTMNTEAFF. The CDR3, as DNA: TGCGCCAGCAGCCAAGGCATCCCCGGGACAATGAACACTGAAGCTTTCTTT.

The rearrangement links TRBV9 to TRBJ1-6, with 7 bases identical to TRBD1. V shed 0 bases and J 9 bases; nucleotides not matched to a gene: 3. Germline CDR1 is SGDLS and CDR2 is YYNGEE. This CDR3 region has 14 residues. The CDR3 region is CASSVEQGSSPLHF. In nucleotides, the CDR3 is TGTGCCAGCAGCGTAGAACAGGGGAGTTCACCCCTCCACTTT.

The chain has TRBV20-1 and TRBJ2-1; 7 bases align to TRBD1. This CDR3 spans 16 amino acids. CDR1 and CDR2 (germline): DFQATT, SNEGSKA (reference sequence). J was trimmed by 3 bases and V by 1 base; bases with no gene match: 9. CDR3 in DNA: TGCAGTGCTAGAGGGACCCTGGGACAGAACTACAATGAGCAGTTCTTC. Translated: CSARGTLGQNYNEQFF.

This clonotype was counted only a few times. The chain uses TRBV21-1 and TRBJ1-2. TRBV21-1 is a known pseudogene. CDR3 length: 13 residues. CDR3 DNA sequence: TGTGCCAGCACCTTACAGAGTAACTATGGCTACACCTTC. This codes for CASTLQSNYGYTF.

This clonotype came up a few times. The CDR3 sequence is CASSFRDRSSYNEQFF. The DNA of the CDR3 is TGTGCCAGCAGTTTCCGGGACAGAAGCTCCTACAATGAGCAGTTCTTC. The V gene is TRBV28, the J gene TRBJ2-1; 7 nucleotides match TRBD1. J gave up 0 bases and V 3 bases, and 5 bases lay outside the gene matches. Germline V gives CDR1 MDHEN, CDR2 SYDVKM. This CDR3 is 16 amino acids long.

This clonotype was seen repeatedly, ten times or more. The chain combines TRBV29-1 with TRBJ2-2; D is undetermined. This CDR3 comprises 13 residues. Germline CDR1 reads SQVTM; CDR2 reads ANQGSEA. Trimming stripped 4 bases from V and 4 bases from J, with 10 bases between. Here the CDR3 reads CSVVGQRTGELFF. The CDR3 coding sequence is TGCAGCGTTGTTGGCCAGCGCACCGGGGAGCTGTTTTTT.

The chain carries TRBV20-1 and TRBJ2-7; 9 nucleotides match TRBD1. Trimming removed 6 bases from V and 1 base from J; junction bases left unmatched: 10. Germline V gene data show CDR1 as DFQATT and CDR2 as SNEGSKA (reference sequence). This CDR3 contains 15 residues. The CDR3 bases are TGCAGTGCAAGACCCGTTGGGACAGGGTCCTACGAGCAGTACTTC. Protein sequence: CSARPVGTGSYEQYF.

This chain links TRBV15 with TRBJ2-7; D is possibly TRBD1 or TRBD2 (5 bases each). Trimming pared 1 base from V and 1 base from J, leaving 11 bases between. CDR3 size: 15 residues. The V gene's germline CDR1 is LNHNV and CDR2 YYDKDF (reference sequence). The CDR3 region has the DNA TGTGCCACCAGCAGAGTCCGGGACGCGTCCTACGAGCAGTACTTC. This translates into CATSRVRDASYEQYF. Based on the CDR3 plus reference TRBV15 and TRBJ2-7, the full variable domain is DAMVIQNPRYQVTQFGKPVTLSCSQTLNHNVMYWYQQKSSQAPKLLFHYYDKDFNNEADTPDNFQSRRPNTSFCFLDIRSPGLGDTAMYLCATSRVRDASYEQYFGPGTRLTVT.

V is TRBV4-2 and J is TRBJ2-7; 11 bases match TRBD2. This CDR3 contains 17 residues. Trimming removed 3 bases from V and 2 bases from J; junction bases left unmatched: 9. Germline V gene lookup returns CDR1 LGHNA and CDR2 YNFKEQ. The CDR3 sequence: CASSQVAGTSGTYEQYF. The CDR3 DNA follows: TGTGCCAGCAGCCAGGTGGCCGGGACTAGCGGAACCTACGAGCAGTACTTC.